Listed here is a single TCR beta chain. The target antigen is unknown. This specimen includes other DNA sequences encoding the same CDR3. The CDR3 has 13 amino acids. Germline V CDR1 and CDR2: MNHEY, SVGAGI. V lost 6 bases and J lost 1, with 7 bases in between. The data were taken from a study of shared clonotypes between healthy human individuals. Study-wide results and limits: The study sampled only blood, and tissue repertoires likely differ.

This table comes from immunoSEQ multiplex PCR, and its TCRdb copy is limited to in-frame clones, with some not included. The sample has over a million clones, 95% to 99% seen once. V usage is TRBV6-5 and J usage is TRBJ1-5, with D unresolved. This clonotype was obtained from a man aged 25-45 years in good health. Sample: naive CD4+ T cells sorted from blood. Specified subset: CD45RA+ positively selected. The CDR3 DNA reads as TGTGCCAGCAGCGGACGGAGCAATCAGCCCCAGCATTTT. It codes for CASSGRSNQPQHF.